These 4 T cell receptor beta chains originate from one sample sequenced in a study of cytomegalovirus exposure and HLA in healthy donors listed by TCRdb under 2017. The method was the immunoSEQ multiplex PCR assay. What TCRdb holds here is the immuneACCESS table cut down to in-frame rearrangements. Part of the clones is not present; checked against another copy, under half of the missing clones reflect an unresolved V gene, and the others are unexplained. The table for this sample lists roughly 250,000 clones; roughly 90% of them were counted only once. 0.37% of the sample lies in the top ten. Material for sequencing was PBMCs. These receptors were taken from a woman aged 18-30 years in good health and CMV-seronegative.

The chain has TRBV6-5 and TRBJ2-1; D remains ambiguous. The germline CDR1 and CDR2 sequences are MNHEY and SVGAGI. V was clipped by 3 bases and J by 8 bases, with 11 bases between them. The CDR3 spans 13 residues. CDR3 loop: CASSYPSAYEQFF. In nucleotides, the CDR3 is TGTGCCAGCAGTTATCCCAGCGCCTATGAGCAGTTCTTC.

V usage is TRBV30 and J usage is TRBJ2-7; D remains unclear. The ends were cut back, 3 bases at V and 0 bases at J, with 9 bases in the middle. Germline assignment: CDR1 GTSNPN and CDR2 SVGIG (reference sequence). There are 13 residues in the CDR3. The CDR3 loop reads CAWRGQDSYEQYF. Written as DNA, the CDR3 is TGTGCCTGGAGGGGTCAGGACTCCTACGAGCAGTACTTC.

V is TRBV6-1 and J is TRBJ1-5; a possible D gene is TRBD1 (5 bases). The V end was cut by 1 base, the J end by 4 bases, with 8 bases between. Germline V gene sequence: CDR1 MNHNS, CDR2 SASEGT. The CDR3 is made up of 14 amino acids. This chain's CDR3 is CASSEGQQNQPQHF. CDR3 DNA sequence: TGTGCCAGCAGTGAAGGACAGCAAAATCAGCCCCAGCATTTT.

The chain joins TRBV27 to TRBJ1-5; 10 positions match TRBD1. Unmatched junction bases numbered 10, after V lost 0 bases and J lost 5 bases. Germline-derived CDR1 and CDR2 are MNHEY and SMNVEV (reference sequence). This CDR3 comprises 18 residues. The CDR3 loop is CASSLSPRTGGVDQPQHF. CDR3 coding DNA: TGTGCCAGCAGTTTATCGCCCCGGACAGGGGGTGTCGATCAGCCCCAGCATTTT.